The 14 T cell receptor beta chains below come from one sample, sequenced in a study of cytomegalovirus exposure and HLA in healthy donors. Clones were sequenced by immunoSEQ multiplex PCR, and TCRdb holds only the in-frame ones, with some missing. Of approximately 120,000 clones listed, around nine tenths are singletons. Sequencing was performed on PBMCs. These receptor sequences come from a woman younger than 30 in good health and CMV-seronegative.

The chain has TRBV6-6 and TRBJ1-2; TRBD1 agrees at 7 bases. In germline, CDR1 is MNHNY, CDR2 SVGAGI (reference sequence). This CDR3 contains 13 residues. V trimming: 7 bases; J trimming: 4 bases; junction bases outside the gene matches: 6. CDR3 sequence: CASKGQTGYGYTF. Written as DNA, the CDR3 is TGTGCCAGCAAGGGACAGACTGGCTATGGCTACACCTTC.

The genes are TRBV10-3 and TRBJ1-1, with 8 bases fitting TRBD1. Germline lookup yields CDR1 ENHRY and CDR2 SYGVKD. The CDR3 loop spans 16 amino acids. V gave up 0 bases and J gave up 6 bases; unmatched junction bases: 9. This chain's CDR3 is CAISESTGTGASEAFF. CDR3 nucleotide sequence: TGTGCCATCAGTGAGTCGACCGGGACAGGCGCATCTGAAGCTTTCTTT.

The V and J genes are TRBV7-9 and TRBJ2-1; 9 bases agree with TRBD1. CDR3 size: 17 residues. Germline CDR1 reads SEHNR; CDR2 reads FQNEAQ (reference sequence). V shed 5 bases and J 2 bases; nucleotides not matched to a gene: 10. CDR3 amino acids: CASSSLGTGRAYNEQFF. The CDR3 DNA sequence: TGTGCCAGCAGCAGTCTCGGGACAGGGAGGGCCTACAATGAGCAGTTCTTC.

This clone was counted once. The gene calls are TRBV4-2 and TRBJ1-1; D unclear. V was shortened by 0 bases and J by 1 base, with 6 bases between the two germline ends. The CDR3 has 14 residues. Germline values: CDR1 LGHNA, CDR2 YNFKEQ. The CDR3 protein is CASSQDGANTEAFF. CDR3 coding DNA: TGTGCCAGCAGCCAAGATGGAGCGAACACTGAAGCTTTCTTT.

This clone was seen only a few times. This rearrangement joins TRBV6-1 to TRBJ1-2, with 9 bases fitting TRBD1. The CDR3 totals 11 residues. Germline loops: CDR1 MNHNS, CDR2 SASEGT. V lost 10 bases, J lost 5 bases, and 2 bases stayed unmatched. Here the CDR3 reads CANGQGYGYTF. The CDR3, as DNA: TGTGCCAACGGACAGGGGTATGGCTACACCTTC.

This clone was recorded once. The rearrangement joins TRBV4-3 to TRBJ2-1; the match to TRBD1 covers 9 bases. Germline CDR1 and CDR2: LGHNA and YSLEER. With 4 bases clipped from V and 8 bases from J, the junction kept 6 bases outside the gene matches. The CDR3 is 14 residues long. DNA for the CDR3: TGCGCCAGCAGCCCCGGGACAGGGTTCGATGAGCAGTTCTTC. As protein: CASSPGTGFDEQFF.

Written as DNA, the CDR3 is TGTGCCAGCAGACCCTCGGGGGGCGGAGAGACCCAGTACTTC. Its protein is CASRPSGGGETQYF. The chain joins TRBV28 to TRBJ2-5; D may be TRBD2 (7 bases). The V gene lost 6 bases and the J gene lost 4 bases, with 15 bases spanning the gap. Germline-derived CDR1 and CDR2 are MDHEN and SYDVKM. This CDR3 spans 14 amino acids.

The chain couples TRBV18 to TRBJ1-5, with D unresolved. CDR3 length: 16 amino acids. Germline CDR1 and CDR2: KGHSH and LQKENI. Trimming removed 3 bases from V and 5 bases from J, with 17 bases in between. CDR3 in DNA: TGTGCCAGCTCACCCCGACGGGGAGGGTGGGATCAGCCCCAGCATTTT. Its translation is CASSPRRGGWDQPQHF.

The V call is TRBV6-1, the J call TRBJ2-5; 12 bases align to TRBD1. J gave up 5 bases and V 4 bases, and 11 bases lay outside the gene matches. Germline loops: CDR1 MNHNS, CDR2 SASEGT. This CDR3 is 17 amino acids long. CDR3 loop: CASSARRGQGARETQYF. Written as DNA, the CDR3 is TGTGCCAGCAGTGCACGACGGGGACAGGGGGCGAGGGAGACCCAGTACTTC.

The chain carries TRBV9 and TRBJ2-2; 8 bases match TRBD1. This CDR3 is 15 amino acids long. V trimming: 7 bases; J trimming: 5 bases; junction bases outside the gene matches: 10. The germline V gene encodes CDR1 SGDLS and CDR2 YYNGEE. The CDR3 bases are TGTGCCAGCGATCGGACAGGGAGGAGTACCGGGGAGCTGTTTTTT. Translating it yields CASDRTGRSTGELFF.

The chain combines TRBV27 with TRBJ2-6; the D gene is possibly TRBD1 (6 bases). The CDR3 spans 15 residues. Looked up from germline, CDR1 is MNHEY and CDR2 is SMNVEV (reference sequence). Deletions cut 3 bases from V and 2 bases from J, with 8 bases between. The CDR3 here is CASSLGAAGANVLTF. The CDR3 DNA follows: TGTGCCAGCAGTTTGGGGGCAGCTGGGGCCAACGTCCTGACTTTC.

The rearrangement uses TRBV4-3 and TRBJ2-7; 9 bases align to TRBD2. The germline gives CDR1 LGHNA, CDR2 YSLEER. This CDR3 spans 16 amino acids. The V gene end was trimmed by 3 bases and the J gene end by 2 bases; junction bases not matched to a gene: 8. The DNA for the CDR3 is TGCGCCAGCAGCCATCGGCGGGGGGGGCTCGCCTACGAGCAGTACTTC. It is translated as CASSHRRGGLAYEQYF.

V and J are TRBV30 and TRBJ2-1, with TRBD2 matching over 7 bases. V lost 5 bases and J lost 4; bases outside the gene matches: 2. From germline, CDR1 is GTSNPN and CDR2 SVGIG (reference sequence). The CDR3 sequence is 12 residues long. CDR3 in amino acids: CAWGSGYNEQFF. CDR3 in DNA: TGTGCCTGGGGTAGCGGGTACAATGAGCAGTTCTTC.

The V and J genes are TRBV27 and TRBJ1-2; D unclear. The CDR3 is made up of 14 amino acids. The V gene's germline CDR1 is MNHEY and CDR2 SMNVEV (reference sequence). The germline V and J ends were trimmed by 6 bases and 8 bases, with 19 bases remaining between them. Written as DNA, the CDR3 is TGTGCCAGCAGCCCCCATGCGGGAGGAGCCGGCTACACCTTC. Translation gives CASSPHAGGAGYTF.